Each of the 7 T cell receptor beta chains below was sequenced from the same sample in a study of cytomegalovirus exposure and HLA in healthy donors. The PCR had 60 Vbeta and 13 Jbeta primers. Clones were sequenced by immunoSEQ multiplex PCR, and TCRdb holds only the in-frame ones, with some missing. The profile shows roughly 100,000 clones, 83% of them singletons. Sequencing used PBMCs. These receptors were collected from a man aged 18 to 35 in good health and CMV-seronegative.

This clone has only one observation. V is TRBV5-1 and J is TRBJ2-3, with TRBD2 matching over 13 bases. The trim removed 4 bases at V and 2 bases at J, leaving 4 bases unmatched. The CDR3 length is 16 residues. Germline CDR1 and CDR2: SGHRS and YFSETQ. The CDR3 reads CASSPGLAGDTDTQYF. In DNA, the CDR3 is TGCGCCAGCAGCCCAGGACTAGCGGGGGACACAGATACGCAGTATTTT.

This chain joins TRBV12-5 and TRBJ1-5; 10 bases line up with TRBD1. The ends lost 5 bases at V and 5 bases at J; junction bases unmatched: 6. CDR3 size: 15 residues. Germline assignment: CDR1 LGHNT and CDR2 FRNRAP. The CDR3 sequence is CASGLGDRGYQPQHF. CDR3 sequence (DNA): TGTGCTAGTGGTCTGGGGGACAGGGGCTATCAGCCCCAGCATTTT.

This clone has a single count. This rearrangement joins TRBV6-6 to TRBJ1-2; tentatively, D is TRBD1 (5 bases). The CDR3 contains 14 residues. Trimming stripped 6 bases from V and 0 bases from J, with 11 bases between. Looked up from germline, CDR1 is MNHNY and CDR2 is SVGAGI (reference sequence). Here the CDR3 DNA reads TGTGCCAGCAGAAAACAGGTCGCTAACTATGGCTACACCTTC. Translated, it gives CASRKQVANYGYTF.

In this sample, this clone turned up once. In nucleotides, the CDR3 is TGTGCCAGCAGCGTAGGGACTGTCTATGGCTACACCTTC. Amino acids: CASSVGTVYGYTF. V is TRBV11-2 and J is TRBJ1-2; perhaps TRBD1 as D (5 bases). This CDR3 is 13 amino acids long. V was pared by 5 bases and J by 4 bases, with 11 bases between. Germline V gene lookup returns CDR1 SGHAT and CDR2 FQNNGV.

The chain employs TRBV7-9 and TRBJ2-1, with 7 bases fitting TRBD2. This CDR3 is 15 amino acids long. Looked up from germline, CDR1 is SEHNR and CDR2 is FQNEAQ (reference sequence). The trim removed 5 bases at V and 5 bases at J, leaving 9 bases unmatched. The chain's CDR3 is CASSPLGGSDNEQFF. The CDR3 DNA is TGTGCCAGCAGCCCCCTTGGCGGGAGTGACAATGAGCAGTTCTTC.

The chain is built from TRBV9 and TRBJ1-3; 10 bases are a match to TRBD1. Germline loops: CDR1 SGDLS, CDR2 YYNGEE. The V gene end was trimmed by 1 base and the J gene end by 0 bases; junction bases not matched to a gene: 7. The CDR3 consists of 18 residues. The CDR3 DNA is TGTGCCAGCAGCGTAAGGGACAGGGGCTTGATCTCTGGAAACACCATATATTTT. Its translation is CASSVRDRGLISGNTIYF.

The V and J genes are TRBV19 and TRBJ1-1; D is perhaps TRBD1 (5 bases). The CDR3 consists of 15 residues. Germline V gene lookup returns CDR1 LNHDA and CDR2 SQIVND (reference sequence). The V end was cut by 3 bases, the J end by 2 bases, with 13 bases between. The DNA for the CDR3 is TGTGCCAGTAGTATTATCGGGGGACCTAACACTGAAGCTTTCTTT. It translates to CASSIIGGPNTEAFF. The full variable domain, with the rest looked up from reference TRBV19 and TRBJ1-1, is DGGITQSPKYLFRKEGQNVTLSCEQNLNHDAMYWYRQDPGQGLRLIYYSQIVNDFQKGDIAEGYSVSREKKESFPLTVTSAQKNPTAFYLCASSIIGGPNTEAFFGQGTRLTVV.